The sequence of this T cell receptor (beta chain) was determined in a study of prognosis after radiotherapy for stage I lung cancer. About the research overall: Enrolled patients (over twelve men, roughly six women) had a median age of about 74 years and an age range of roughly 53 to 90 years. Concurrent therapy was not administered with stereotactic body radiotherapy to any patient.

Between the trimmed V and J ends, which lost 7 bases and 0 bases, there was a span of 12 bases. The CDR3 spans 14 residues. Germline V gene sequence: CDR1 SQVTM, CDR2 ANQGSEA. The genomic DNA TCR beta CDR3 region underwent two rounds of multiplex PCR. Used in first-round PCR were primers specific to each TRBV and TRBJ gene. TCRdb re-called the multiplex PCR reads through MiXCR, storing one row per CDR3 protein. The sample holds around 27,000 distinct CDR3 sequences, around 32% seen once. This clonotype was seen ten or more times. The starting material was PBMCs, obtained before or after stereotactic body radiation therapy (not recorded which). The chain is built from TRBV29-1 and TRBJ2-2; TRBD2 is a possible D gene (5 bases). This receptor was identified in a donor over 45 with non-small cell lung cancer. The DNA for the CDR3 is TGCAGCGCCCGGGAACAAGCGAACACCGGGGAGCTGTTTTTT. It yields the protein CSAREQANTGELFF.